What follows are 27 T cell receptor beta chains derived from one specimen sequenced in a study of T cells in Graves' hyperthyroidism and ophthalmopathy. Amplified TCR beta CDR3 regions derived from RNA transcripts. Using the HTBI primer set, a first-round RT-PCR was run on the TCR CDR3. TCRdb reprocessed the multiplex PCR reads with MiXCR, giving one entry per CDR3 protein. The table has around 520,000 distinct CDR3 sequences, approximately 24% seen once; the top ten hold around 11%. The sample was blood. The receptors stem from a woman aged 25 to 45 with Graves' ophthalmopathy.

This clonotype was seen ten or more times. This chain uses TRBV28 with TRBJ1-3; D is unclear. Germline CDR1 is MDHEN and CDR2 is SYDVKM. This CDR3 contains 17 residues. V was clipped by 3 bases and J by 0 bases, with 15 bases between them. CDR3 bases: TGTGCCAGCAGTTTTATCTCGGTACACAGCTCTGGAAACACCATATATTTT. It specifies CASSFISVHSSGNTIYF.

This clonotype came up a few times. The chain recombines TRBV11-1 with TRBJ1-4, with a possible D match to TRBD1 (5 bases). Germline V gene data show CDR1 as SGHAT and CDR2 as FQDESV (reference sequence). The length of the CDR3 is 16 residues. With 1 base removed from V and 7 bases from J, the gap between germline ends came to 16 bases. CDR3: CASSLGGPLGGEKLFF. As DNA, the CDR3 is TGTGCCAGCAGCTTAGGGGGCCCACTTGGCGGTGAAAAACTGTTTTTT.

The CDR3 loop is CASSPMDRGLPNYGYTF. The CDR3 DNA reads as TGTGCCAGCAGTCCAATGGACAGGGGTCTCCCTAACTATGGCTACACCTTC. The chain is built from TRBV12-3 or TRBV12-4 and TRBJ1-2; 9 nucleotides match TRBD1. V dropped 5 bases and J dropped 0; count of bases not matched to a gene: 10. The CDR3 is 17 amino acids.

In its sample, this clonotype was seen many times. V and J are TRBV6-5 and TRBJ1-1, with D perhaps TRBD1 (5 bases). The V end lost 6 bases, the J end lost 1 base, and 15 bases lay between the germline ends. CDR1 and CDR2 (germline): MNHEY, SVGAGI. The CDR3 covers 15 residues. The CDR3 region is CASRFRGTSNTEAFF. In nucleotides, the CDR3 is TGTGCCAGCAGATTTCGGGGCACCTCGAACACTGAAGCTTTCTTT.

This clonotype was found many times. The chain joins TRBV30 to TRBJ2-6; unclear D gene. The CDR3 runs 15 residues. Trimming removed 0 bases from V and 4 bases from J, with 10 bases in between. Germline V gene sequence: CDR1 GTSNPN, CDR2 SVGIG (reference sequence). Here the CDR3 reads CAWSVTLAGANVLTF. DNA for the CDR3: TGTGCCTGGAGTGTAACCTTAGCAGGGGCCAACGTCCTGACTTTC.

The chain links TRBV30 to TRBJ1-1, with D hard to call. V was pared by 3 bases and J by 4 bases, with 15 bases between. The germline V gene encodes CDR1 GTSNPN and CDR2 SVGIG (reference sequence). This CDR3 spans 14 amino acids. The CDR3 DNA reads TGTGCCTGGAGGTCGCCCGGGCGGGCCACTGAAGCTTTCTTT. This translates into CAWRSPGRATEAFF.

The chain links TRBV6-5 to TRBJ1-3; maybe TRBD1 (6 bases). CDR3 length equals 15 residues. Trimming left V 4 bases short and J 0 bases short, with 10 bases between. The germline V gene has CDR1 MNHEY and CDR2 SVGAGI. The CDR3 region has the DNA TGTGCCAGCAGTTGGACAGAATACTCTGGAAACACCATATATTTT. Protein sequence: CASSWTEYSGNTIYF.

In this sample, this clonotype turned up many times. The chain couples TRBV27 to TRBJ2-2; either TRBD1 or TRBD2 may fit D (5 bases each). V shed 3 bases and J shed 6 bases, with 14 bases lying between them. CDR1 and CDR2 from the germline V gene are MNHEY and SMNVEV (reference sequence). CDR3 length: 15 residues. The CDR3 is CASSFRGPGAGELFF. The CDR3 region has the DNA TGTGCCAGCAGTTTTAGGGGACCCGGGGCCGGGGAGCTGTTTTTT.

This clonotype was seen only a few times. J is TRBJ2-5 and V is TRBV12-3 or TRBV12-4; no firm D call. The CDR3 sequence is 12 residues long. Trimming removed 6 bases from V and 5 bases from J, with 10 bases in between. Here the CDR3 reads CASRRSGETQYF. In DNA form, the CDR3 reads TGTGCCAGCAGACGATCTGGGGAGACCCAGTACTTC.

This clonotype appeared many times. The CDR3 bases are TGTGCCAGCAGTTACACGGACAGGGGGCGAGGCGGCTACACCTTC. Translation: CASSYTDRGRGGYTF. The rearrangement uses TRBV6-5 and TRBJ1-2; 11 bases line up with TRBD1. Germline trimming cut 2 bases from V and 8 bases from J; bases unmatched to any gene: 7. The germline CDR1 and CDR2 sequences are MNHEY and SVGAGI. The CDR3 sequence is 15 residues long.

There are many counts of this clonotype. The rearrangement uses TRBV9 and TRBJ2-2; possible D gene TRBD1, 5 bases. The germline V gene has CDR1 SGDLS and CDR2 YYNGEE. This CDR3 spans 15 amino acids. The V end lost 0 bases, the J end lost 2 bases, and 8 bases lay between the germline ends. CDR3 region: CASSVGQGNTGELFF. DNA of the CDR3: TGTGCCAGCAGCGTAGGTCAGGGAAACACCGGGGAGCTGTTTTTT.

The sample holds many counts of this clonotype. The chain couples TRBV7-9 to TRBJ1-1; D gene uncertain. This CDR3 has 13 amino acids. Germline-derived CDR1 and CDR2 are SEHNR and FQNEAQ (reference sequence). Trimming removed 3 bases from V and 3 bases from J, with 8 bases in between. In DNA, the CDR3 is TGTGCCAGCAGCTTTTGGGAGGACACTGAAGCTTTCTTT. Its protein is CASSFWEDTEAFF.

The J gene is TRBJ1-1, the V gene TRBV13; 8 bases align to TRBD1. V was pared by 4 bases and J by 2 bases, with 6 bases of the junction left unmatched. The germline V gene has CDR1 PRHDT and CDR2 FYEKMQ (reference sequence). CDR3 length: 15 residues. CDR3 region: CASSSRTGKNTEAFF. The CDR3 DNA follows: TGTGCCAGCAGCTCGAGGACAGGGAAAAACACTGAAGCTTTCTTT.

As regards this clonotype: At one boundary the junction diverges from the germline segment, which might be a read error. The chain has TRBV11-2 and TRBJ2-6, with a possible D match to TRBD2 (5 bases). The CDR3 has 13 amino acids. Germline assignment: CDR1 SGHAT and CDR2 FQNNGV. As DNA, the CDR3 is TGTGCCAGCAGCTTAGGAGGGTCGGAGGAAAGGGCTTTC. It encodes CASSLGGSEERAF. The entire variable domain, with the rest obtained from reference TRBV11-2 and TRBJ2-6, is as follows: EAGVAQSPRYKIIEKRQSVAFWCNPISGHATLYWYQQILGQGPKLLIQFQNNGVVDDSQLPKDRFSAERLKGVDSTLKIQPAKLEDSAVYLCASSLGGSEERAFGAGSRLTVL.

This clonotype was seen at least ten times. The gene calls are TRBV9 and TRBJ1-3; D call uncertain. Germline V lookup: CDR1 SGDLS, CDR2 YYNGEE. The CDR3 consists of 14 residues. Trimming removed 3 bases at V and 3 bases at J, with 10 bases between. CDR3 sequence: CASSADLIGNTIYF. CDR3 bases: TGTGCCAGCAGCGCTGACCTTATTGGAAACACCATATATTTT.

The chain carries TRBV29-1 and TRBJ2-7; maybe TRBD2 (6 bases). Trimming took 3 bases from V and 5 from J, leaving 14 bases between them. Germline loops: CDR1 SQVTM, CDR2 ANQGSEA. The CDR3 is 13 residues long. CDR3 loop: CSVDGTEGNEQYF. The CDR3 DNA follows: TGCAGCGTTGATGGGACTGAGGGAAACGAGCAGTACTTC.

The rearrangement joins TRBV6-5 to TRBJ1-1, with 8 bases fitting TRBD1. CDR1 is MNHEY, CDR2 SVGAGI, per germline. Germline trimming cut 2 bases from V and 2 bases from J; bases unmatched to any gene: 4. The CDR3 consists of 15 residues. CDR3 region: CASSYGDRGNTEAFF. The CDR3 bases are TGTGCCAGCAGTTACGGAGACAGGGGTAACACTGAAGCTTTCTTT.

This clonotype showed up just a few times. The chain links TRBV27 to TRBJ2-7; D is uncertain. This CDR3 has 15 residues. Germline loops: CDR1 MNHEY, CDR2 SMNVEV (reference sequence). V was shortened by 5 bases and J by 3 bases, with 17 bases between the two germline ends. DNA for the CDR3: TGTGCCAGCAGTCCCCTATATACCGATTTCTACGAGCAGTACTTC. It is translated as CASSPLYTDFYEQYF.

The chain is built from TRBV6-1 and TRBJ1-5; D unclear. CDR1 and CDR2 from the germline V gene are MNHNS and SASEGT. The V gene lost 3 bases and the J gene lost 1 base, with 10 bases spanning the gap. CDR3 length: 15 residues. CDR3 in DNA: TGTGCCAGCAGTGACGGGCTGTTAAGCAATCAGCCCCAGCATTTT. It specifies CASSDGLLSNQPQHF.

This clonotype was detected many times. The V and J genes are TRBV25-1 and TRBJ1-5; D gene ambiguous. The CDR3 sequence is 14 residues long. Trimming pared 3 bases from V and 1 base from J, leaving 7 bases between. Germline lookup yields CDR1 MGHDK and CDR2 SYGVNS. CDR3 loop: CASSDGRSNQPQHF. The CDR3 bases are TGTGCCAGCAGTGACGGACGGAGCAATCAGCCCCAGCATTTT.

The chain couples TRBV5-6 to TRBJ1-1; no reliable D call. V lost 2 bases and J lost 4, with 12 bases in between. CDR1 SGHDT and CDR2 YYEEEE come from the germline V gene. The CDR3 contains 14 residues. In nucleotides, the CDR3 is TGTGCCAGCAGCTTCGGACGAATGGGCACTGAAGCTTTCTTT. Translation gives CASSFGRMGTEAFF.

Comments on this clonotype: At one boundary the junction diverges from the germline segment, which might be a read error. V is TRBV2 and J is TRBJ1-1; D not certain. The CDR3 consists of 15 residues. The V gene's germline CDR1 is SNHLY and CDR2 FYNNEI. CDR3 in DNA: TGTGCCAGCAGCAAGAAGGGTCTATTGAACACTGAAGCTCTCTTT. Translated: CASSKKGLLNTEALF.

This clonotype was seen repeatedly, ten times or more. CDR3 loop: CSARVPSGTDGNTIYF. The CDR3, as DNA: TGCAGTGCTAGAGTCCCCTCCGGGACAGATGGAAACACCATATATTTT. J is TRBJ1-3 and V is TRBV20-1; 7 bases match TRBD1. V gave up 1 base and J gave up 3 bases; unmatched junction bases: 9. Per the germline V gene, CDR1 is DFQATT and CDR2 is SNEGSKA (reference sequence). The CDR3 consists of 16 residues.

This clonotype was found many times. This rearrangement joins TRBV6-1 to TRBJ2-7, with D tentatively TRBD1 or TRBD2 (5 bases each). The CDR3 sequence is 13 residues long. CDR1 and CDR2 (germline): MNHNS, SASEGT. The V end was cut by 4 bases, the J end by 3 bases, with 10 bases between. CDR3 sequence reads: CASSGGRFYEQYF. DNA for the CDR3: TGTGCCAGCAGTGGGGGACGCTTCTACGAGCAGTACTTC.

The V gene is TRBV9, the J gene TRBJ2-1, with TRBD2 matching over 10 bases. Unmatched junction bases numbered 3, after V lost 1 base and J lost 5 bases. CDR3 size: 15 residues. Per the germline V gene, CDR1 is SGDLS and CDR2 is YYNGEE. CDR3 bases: TGTGCCAGCAGCGTAAGGCTAGCGGGAGACAATGAGCAGTTCTTC. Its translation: CASSVRLAGDNEQFF.

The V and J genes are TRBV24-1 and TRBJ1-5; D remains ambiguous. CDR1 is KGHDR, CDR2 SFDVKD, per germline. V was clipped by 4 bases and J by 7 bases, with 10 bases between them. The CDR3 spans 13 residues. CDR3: CATSEGRGQPQHF. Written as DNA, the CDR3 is TGTGCCACCAGTGAGGGGAGAGGACAGCCCCAGCATTTT.

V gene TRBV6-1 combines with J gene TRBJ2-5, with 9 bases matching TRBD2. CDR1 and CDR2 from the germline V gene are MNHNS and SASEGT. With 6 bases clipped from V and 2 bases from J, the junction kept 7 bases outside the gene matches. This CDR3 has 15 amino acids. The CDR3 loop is CASRHRLAEQETQYF. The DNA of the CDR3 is TGTGCCAGCAGACACCGACTAGCGGAGCAAGAGACCCAGTACTTC.